One and the same sample provided the 23 T cell receptor beta chains below, sequenced in a study of T cell responses to AZD1222 COVID-19 vaccine. Assay: immunoSEQ multiplex PCR; the TCRdb copy retains only in-frame clones and omits some. The repertoire has around 100,000 clones, about 90% of them found once; the top ten carry about 15%. The specimen comprised peripheral blood, sampled on day 0 of AZD1222 vaccination. These receptors were obtained from an adult in good health.

This chain links TRBV27 with TRBJ2-2, with TRBD1 identical over 8 bases. Trimming at V came to 10 bases and at J to 4 bases, leaving 14 bases not matched to a gene. The germline CDR1 and CDR2 sequences are MNHEY and SMNVEV (reference sequence). The CDR3 covers 16 residues. CDR3 sequence (DNA): TGTGCCATCTCCGACAGGGGAGGATTAGGCACCGGGGAGCTGTTTTTT. Its translation: CAISDRGGLGTGELFF.

The chain has TRBV5-8 and TRBJ1-4; D not resolved. Trimming cost V 0 bases and J 6 bases, with 12 bases left between them. This CDR3 is 15 amino acids long. Germline loops: CDR1 SGHTS, CDR2 YDEGEE. The CDR3 DNA sequence: TGTGCCAGCAGCTTGGAACGTGTGGGTTATGAAAAACTGTTTTTT. Translated: CASSLERVGYEKLFF. The entire variable domain, with the rest obtained from reference TRBV5-8 and TRBJ1-4, is as follows: EAGVTQSPTHLIKTRGQQATLRCSPISGHTSVYWYQQALGLGLQFLLWYDEGEERNRGNFPPRFSGRQFPNYSSELNVNALELEDSALYLCASSLERVGYEKLFFGSGTQLSVL.

The rearrangement links TRBV5-1 to TRBJ2-7; no firm D call. CDR3 length: 14 amino acids. Trimming removed 1 base at V and 0 bases at J, with 8 bases between. The germline gives CDR1 SGHRS, CDR2 YFSETQ. The CDR3 sequence: CASSLQSSSYEQYF. The CDR3 DNA sequence: TGCGCCAGCAGCTTGCAATCCAGCTCCTACGAGCAGTACTTC. The full variable domain, in which reference TRBV5-1 and TRBJ2-7 provide the parts outside the CDR3, is KAGVTQTPRYLIKTRGQQVTLSCSPISGHRSVSWYQQTPGQGLQFLFEYFSETQRNKGNFPGRFSGRQFSNSRSEMNVSTLELGDSALYLCASSLQSSSYEQYFGPGTRLTVT.

The table lists this clone with a few counts. The chain couples TRBV30 to TRBJ1-6, with D possibly matching TRBD1 (6 bases). In germline, CDR1 is GTSNPN, CDR2 SVGIG (reference sequence). The germline V and J ends were trimmed by 0 bases and 10 bases, with 13 bases remaining between them. This CDR3 spans 14 amino acids. CDR3 bases: TGTGCCTGGAGTGTCAGCAGGGGTACCTCACCCCTCCACTTT. It codes for CAWSVSRGTSPLHF. Full variable domain (outside the CDR3, taken from reference TRBV30 and TRBJ1-6): SQTIHQWPATLVQPVGSPLSLECTVEGTSNPNLYWYRQAAGRGLQLLFYSVGIGQISSEVPQNLSASRPQDRQFILSSKKLLLSDSGFYLCAWSVSRGTSPLHFGNGTRLTVT.

The chain recombines TRBV7-8 with TRBJ1-1; D is ambiguous. V gave up 3 bases and J gave up 5 bases, with 7 bases separating them. This CDR3 has 12 amino acids. CDR1 and CDR2 from the germline V gene are SGHVS and FQNEAQ. The DNA for the CDR3 is TGTGCCAGCAGCTTGTCCGGAACTGAAGCTTTCTTT. This sequence encodes CASSLSGTEAFF.

This chain uses TRBV5-1 with TRBJ2-1, with 7 bases identical to TRBD2. V lost 1 base, J lost 0 bases, and 4 bases stayed unmatched. Germline CDR1 and CDR2: SGHRS and YFSETQ. This CDR3 has 16 amino acids. The CDR3: CASSLLREYSYNEQFF. DNA of the CDR3: TGCGCCAGCAGCTTGCTGCGGGAGTACTCCTACAATGAGCAGTTCTTC.

The chain couples TRBV6-1 to TRBJ1-1; unclear D gene. V lost 2 bases, J lost 0 bases, and 10 bases lay in between. Germline V gene lookup returns CDR1 MNHNS and CDR2 SASEGT. This CDR3 is built from 15 residues. The CDR3 DNA reads as TGTGCCAGCAGTGAATTGCCGGGGATGAACACTGAAGCTTTCTTT. As protein: CASSELPGMNTEAFF.

The chain uses TRBV12-3 or TRBV12-4 and TRBJ2-7, with 7 bases lining up with TRBD1. This CDR3 comprises 13 residues. With 8 bases clipped from V and 5 bases from J, the junction kept 9 bases outside the gene matches. Here the CDR3 reads CASGPLGQNEQYF. DNA of the CDR3: TGTGCCAGCGGACCGCTGGGACAGAACGAGCAGTACTTC.

The chain uses TRBV19 and TRBJ2-6, with D perhaps matching TRBD1 (7 bases). Germline CDR1 and CDR2: LNHDA and SQIVND (reference sequence). The length of the CDR3 is 18 residues. Trimming shortened V by 7 bases and J by 0 bases, and 19 bases separated the two germline ends. The CDR3 region is CASTLRQGGDSGANVLTF. For the CDR3, the DNA is TGTGCCAGTACCCTACGACAGGGAGGAGACTCTGGGGCCAACGTCCTGACTTTC.

This chain joins TRBV2 and TRBJ2-5; 7 bases map to TRBD1. Trimming at V came to 7 bases and at J to 1 base, leaving 6 bases not matched to a gene. The CDR3 runs 14 residues. Germline lookup yields CDR1 SNHLY and CDR2 FYNNEI. In DNA form, the CDR3 reads TGTGCCAGCACCCTGGGACAGACCCAAGAGACCCAGTACTTC. Protein sequence: CASTLGQTQETQYF.

V is TRBV6-5 and J is TRBJ2-7; D gene unclear. Germline V gene sequence: CDR1 MNHEY, CDR2 SVGAGI. The CDR3 is made up of 15 amino acids. The V and J ends lost 0 bases and 6 bases respectively, with 15 bases between them. CDR3 bases: TGTGCCAGCAGTTACTCGAAGCTAGGGTCTGGCGAGCAGTACTTC. It specifies CASSYSKLGSGEQYF.

The chain couples TRBV5-1 to TRBJ2-3; a possible D gene is TRBD2 (6 bases). V shed 0 bases and J shed 4 bases, with 18 bases lying between them. Germline CDR1 and CDR2: SGHRS and YFSETQ. The CDR3 has 17 amino acids. CDR3 coding DNA: TGCGCCAGCAGCTTGGTTTCGTGGGCTAGCGAGGCAGATACGCAGTATTTT. Translated: CASSLVSWASEADTQYF. The entire variable domain, with the rest obtained from reference TRBV5-1 and TRBJ2-3, is as follows: KAGVTQTPRYLIKTRGQQVTLSCSPISGHRSVSWYQQTPGQGLQFLFEYFSETQRNKGNFPGRFSGRQFSNSRSEMNVSTLELGDSALYLCASSLVSWASEADTQYFGPGTRLTVL.

The chain joins TRBV6-6 to TRBJ2-1; TRBD2 matches 14 bases. The CDR3 loop spans 15 amino acids. Trimming cost V 5 bases and J 6 bases; bases outside gene matches: 3. Germline CDR1 reads MNHNY; CDR2 reads SVGAGI (reference sequence). The CDR3 region has the DNA TGTGCCAGCAGTCCGGGACTAGCGGGAGTCAATGAGCAGTTCTTC. Its protein is CASSPGLAGVNEQFF.

This chain uses TRBV23-1 with TRBJ1-1; D is unclear. TRBV23-1 is an open reading frame, and its role is uncertain. The length of the CDR3 is 12 residues. Trimming left V 3 bases short and J 1 base short, with 3 bases between. The CDR3 is CASSHRNTEAFF. In nucleotides, the CDR3 is TGCGCCAGCAGTCATAGGAACACTGAAGCTTTCTTT.

CDR3: CASSRLAGVSQFF. CDR3 nucleotides: TGTGCCAGCAGCCGTCTTGCGGGAGTATCCCAGTTCTTC. This sequence joins TRBV5-8 and TRBJ2-1; TRBD2 aligns across 7 bases. The CDR3 spans 13 residues. Trimming took 4 bases from V and 13 from J; bases not matched to a gene: 11. The germline CDR1 and CDR2 sequences are SGHTS and YDEGEE.

V and J are TRBV30 and TRBJ1-2; no clear D gene. The CDR3 extends over 11 amino acids. The germline V gene encodes CDR1 GTSNPN and CDR2 SVGIG (reference sequence). V was shortened by 1 base and J by 8 bases, with 8 bases between the two germline ends. The CDR3 DNA reads as TGTGCCTGGAGTGCCGGCTACGGCTACACCTTC. Its translation: CAWSAGYGYTF. The variable domain in full, with the rest retrieved from reference TRBV30 and TRBJ1-2, is SQTIHQWPATLVQPVGSPLSLECTVEGTSNPNLYWYRQAAGRGLQLLFYSVGIGQISSEVPQNLSASRPQDRQFILSSKKLLLSDSGFYLCAWSAGYGYTFGSGTRLTVV.

The chain is built from TRBV6-1 and TRBJ2-1; 8 bases are a match to TRBD1. The germline CDR1 and CDR2 sequences are MNHNS and SASEGT. This CDR3 has 17 amino acids. V was clipped by 4 bases and J by 10 bases; unmatched bases: 18. CDR3: CASSARSGQGWGSEQFF. The CDR3 region has the DNA TGTGCCAGCAGTGCCCGAAGTGGACAGGGATGGGGCAGCGAGCAGTTCTTC.

The chain couples TRBV10-3 to TRBJ2-7; 14 bases align to TRBD2. This CDR3 is 17 amino acids long. Germline lookup yields CDR1 ENHRY and CDR2 SYGVKD. V gave up 2 bases and J gave up 6 bases; unmatched junction bases: 9. CDR3 in DNA: TGTGCCATCAGTGAGCCGGGACTAGCGGGAGCGGAGATCGAGCAGTACTTC. Amino acid sequence: CAISEPGLAGAEIEQYF.

The CDR3 region is CASSRSSSSGANVLTF. In nucleotides, the CDR3 is TGTGCCAGTAGTAGGTCTAGCAGCTCTGGGGCCAACGTCCTGACTTTC. The V call is TRBV19, the J call TRBJ2-6, with D possibly being TRBD2 (5 bases). With 4 bases removed from V and 0 bases from J, the gap between germline ends came to 10 bases. Germline assignment: CDR1 LNHDA and CDR2 SQIVND (reference sequence). The CDR3 contains 16 residues.

The CDR3 DNA follows: TGCAGTGCTAAGCGGGAGTGGGAGCAGTACTTC. Its translation is CSAKREWEQYF. The gene calls are TRBV20-1 and TRBJ2-7; 8 nucleotides agree with TRBD2. The germline CDR1 and CDR2 sequences are DFQATT and SNEGSKA (reference sequence). Trimming cost V 4 bases and J 7 bases; bases outside gene matches: 3. The CDR3 runs to 11 residues.

V gene TRBV4-2 combines with J gene TRBJ2-3, with 9 nucleotides matching TRBD1. CDR3 length equals 16 residues. The germline V gene encodes CDR1 LGHNA and CDR2 YNFKEQ. V was clipped by 2 bases and J by 2 bases; unmatched bases: 5. The DNA of the CDR3 is TGTGCCAGCAGCCAACCGACAGGGGGATACACAGATACGCAGTATTTT. Encoded protein: CASSQPTGGYTDTQYF.

The V call is TRBV6-6, the J call TRBJ2-5; weak D call: TRBD1 (5 bases). Germline-derived CDR1 and CDR2 are MNHNY and SVGAGI (reference sequence). Trimming took off 8 bases at V and 5 bases at J, with 9 bases between the two ends. There are 11 residues in the CDR3. The CDR3 loop is CASVAGETQYF. CDR3 sequence (DNA): TGTGCCAGCGTAGCAGGGGAGACCCAGTACTTC.

V gene TRBV28 combines with J gene TRBJ1-5; D is unclear. Germline lookup yields CDR1 MDHEN and CDR2 SYDVKM. The CDR3 extends over 12 amino acids. Trimming took off 1 base at V and 6 bases at J, with 4 bases between the two ends. CDR3 sequence reads: CASSLYSQPQHF. CDR3 in DNA: TGTGCCAGCAGTTTATACAGTCAGCCCCAGCATTTT.